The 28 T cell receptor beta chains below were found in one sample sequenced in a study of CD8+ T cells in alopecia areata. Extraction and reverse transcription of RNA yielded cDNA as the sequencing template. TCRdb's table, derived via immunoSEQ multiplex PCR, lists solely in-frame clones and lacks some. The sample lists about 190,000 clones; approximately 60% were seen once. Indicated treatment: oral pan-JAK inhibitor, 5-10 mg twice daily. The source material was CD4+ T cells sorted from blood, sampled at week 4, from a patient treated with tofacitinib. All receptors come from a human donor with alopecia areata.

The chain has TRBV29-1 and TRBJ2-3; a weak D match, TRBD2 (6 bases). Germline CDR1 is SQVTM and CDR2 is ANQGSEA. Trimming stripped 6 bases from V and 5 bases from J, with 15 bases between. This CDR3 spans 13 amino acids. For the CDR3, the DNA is TGCAGCGTAATAGCGGTATGGGGAGATACGCAGTATTTT. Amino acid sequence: CSVIAVWGDTQYF.

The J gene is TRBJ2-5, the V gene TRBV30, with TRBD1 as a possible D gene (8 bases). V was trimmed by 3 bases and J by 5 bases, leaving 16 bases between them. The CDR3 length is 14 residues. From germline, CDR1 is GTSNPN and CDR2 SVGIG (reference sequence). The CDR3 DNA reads TGTGCCTGGAGCCTCGGACAGGGAGGGGAGACCCAGTACTTC. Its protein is CAWSLGQGGETQYF.

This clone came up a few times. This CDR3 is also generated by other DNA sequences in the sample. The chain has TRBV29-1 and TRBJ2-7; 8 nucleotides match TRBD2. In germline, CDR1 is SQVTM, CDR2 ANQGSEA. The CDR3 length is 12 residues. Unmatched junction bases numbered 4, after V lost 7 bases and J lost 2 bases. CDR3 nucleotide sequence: TGCAGCGCCCGCGGGGGGCCCTACGAGCAGTACTTC. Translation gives CSARGGPYEQYF.

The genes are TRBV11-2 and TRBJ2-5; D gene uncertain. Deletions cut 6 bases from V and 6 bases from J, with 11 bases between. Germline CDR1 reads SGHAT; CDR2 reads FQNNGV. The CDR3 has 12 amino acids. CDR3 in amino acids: CASSHTRQTQYF. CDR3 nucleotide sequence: TGTGCCAGCAGTCATACTCGACAGACCCAGTACTTC.

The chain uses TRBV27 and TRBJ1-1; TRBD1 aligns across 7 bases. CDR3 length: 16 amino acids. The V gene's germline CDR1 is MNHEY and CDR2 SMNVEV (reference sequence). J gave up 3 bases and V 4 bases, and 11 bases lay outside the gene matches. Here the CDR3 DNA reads TGTGCCAGCAGTTCCAACCGACAGGGTATTTACACTGAAGCTTTCTTT. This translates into CASSSNRQGIYTEAFF.

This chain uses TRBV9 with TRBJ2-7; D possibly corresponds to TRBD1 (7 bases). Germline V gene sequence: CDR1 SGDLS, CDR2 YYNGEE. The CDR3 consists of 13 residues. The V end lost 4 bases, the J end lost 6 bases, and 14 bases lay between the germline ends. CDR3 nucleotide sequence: TGTGCCAGCAGCCCCAGGGGGGTTAGCGAGCAGTACTTC. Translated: CASSPRGVSEQYF.

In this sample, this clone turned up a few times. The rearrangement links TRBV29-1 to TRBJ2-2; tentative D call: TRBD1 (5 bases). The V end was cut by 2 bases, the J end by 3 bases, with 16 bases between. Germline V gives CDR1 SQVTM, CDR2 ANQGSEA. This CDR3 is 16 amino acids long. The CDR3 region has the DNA TGCAGCGTTGAAACGTTGACAGATCTAGACACCGGGGAGCTGTTTTTT. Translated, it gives CSVETLTDLDTGELFF.

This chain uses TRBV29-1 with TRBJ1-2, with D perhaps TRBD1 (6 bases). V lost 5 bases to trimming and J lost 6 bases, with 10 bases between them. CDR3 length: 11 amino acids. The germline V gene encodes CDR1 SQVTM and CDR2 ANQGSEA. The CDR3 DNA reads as TGCAGCGTTCAGGGGTTGGATGGCTACACCTTC. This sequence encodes CSVQGLDGYTF.

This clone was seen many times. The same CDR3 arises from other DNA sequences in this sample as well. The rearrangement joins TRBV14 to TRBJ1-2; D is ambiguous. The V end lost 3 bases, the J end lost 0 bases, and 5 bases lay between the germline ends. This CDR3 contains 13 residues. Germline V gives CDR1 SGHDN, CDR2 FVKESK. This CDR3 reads CASSQRANYGYTF. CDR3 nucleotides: TGTGCCAGCAGCCAGCGAGCTAACTATGGCTACACCTTC.

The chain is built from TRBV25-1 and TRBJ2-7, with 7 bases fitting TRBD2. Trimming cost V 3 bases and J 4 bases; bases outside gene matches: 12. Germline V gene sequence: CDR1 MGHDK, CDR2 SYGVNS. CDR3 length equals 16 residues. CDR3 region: CASSDSGGQGGYEQYF. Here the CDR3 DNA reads TGTGCCAGCAGTGACTCGGGAGGCCAGGGAGGATACGAGCAGTACTTC.

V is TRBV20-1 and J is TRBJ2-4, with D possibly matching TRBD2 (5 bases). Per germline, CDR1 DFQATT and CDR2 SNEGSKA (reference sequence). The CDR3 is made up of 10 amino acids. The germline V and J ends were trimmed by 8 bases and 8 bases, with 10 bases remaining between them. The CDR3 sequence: CSPSGDIQYF. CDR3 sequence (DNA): TGCAGTCCGTCCGGGGACATTCAGTACTTC.

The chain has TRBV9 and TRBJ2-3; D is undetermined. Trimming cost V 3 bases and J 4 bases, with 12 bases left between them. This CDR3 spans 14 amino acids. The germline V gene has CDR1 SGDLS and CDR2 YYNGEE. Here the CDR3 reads CASSESPMADTQYF. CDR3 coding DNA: TGTGCCAGCAGCGAGAGTCCCATGGCAGATACGCAGTATTTT.

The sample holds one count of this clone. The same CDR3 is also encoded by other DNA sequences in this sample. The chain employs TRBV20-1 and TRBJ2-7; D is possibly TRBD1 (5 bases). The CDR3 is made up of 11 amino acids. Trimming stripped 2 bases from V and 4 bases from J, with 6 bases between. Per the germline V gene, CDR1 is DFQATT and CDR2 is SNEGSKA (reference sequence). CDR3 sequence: CSARQGYEQYF. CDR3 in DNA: TGCAGTGCTAGACAGGGTTACGAGCAGTACTTC.

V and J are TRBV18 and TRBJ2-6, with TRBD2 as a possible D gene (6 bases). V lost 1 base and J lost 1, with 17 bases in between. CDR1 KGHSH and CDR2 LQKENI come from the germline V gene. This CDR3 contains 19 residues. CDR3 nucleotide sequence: TGTGCCAGCTCACCACAGCCGGGACTGCGGAGTTCTGGGGCCAACGTCCTGACTTTC. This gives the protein CASSPQPGLRSSGANVLTF.

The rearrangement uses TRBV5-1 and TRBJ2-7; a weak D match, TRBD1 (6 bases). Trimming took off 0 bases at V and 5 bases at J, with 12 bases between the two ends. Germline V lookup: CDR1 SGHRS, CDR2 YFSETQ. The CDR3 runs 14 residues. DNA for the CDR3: TGCGCCAGCAGCTTGGCCAACGAGGGGGACGAGCAGTACTTC. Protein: CASSLANEGDEQYF.

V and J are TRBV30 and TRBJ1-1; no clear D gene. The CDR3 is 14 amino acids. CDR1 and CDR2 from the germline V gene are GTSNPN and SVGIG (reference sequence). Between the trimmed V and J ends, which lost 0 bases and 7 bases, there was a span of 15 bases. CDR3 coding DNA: TGTGCCTGGAGTGTACGCCTACAAGCCGGTGAAGCTTTCTTT. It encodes CAWSVRLQAGEAFF.

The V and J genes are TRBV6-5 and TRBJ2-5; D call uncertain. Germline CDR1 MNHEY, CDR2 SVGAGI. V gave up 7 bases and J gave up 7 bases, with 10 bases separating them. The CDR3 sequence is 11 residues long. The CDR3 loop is CASNLPRTQYF. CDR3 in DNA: TGTGCCAGCAACCTCCCACGGACCCAGTACTTC.

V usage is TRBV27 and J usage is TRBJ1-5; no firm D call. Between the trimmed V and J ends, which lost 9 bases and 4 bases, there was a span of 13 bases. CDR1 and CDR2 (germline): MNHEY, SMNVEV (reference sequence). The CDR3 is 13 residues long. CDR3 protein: CARQDWPNQPQHF. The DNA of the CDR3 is TGTGCCAGGCAGGACTGGCCGAATCAGCCCCAGCATTTT.

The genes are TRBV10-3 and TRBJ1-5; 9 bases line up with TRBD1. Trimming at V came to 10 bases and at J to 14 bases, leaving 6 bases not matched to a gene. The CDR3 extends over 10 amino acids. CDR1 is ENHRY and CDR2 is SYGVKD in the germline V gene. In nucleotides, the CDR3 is TGTGCCACGGGGGACAGGGAGAAGCATTTT. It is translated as CATGDREKHF.

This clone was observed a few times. The CDR3 region is CASSGEGDRVYGYTF. DNA for the CDR3: TGTGCCAGCAGCGGAGAGGGTGACAGGGTCTATGGCTACACCTTC. This rearrangement joins TRBV9 to TRBJ1-2; TRBD1 agrees at 7 bases. The CDR3 has 15 residues. CDR1 SGDLS and CDR2 YYNGEE come from the germline V gene. The junction had 9 bases not matched to a gene; V was cut back by 3 bases and J by 4 bases.

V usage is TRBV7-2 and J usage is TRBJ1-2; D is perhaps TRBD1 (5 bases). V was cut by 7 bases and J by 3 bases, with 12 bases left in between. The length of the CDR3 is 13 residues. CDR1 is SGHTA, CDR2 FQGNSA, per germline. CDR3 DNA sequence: TGTGCCAGCACCACCGGGACCGACTATGGCTACACCTTC. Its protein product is CASTTGTDYGYTF.

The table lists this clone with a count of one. The CDR3 loop is CAWSETDTQYF. For the CDR3, the DNA is TGTGCCTGGAGTGAAACAGATACGCAGTATTTT. The chain combines TRBV30 with TRBJ2-3; D is unresolved. The CDR3 contains 11 residues. With 1 base removed from V and 3 bases from J, the gap between germline ends came to 2 bases. In germline, CDR1 is GTSNPN, CDR2 SVGIG (reference sequence).

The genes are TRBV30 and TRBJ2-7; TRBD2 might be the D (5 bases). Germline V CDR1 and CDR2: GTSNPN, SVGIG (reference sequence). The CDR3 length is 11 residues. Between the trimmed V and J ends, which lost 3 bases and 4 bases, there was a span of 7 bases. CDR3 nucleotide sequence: TGTGCCTGGAGGGAGCGGTACGAGCAGTACTTC. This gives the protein CAWRERYEQYF.

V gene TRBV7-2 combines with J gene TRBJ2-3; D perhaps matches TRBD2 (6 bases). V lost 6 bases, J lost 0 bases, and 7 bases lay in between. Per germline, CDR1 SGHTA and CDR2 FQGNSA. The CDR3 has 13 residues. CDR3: CASRSGSTDTQYF. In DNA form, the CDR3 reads TGTGCCAGCAGGAGCGGGAGCACAGATACGCAGTATTTT.

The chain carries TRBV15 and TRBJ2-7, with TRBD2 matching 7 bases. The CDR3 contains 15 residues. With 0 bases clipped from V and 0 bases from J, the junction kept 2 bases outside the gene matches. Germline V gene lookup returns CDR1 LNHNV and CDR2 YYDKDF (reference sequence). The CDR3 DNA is TGTGCCACCAGCAGAGATCGGGAGGCCTCCTACGAGCAGTACTTC. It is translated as CATSRDREASYEQYF.

The CDR3 DNA reads as TGCAGCTCCCGGCGGGGCTTCACAGATACGCAGTATTTT. This gives the protein CSSRRGFTDTQYF. V and J are TRBV29-1 and TRBJ2-3; D is possibly TRBD2 (6 bases). Germline V gene lookup returns CDR1 SQVTM and CDR2 ANQGSEA. The CDR3 length is 13 residues. V lost 8 bases to trimming and J lost 2 bases, with 14 bases between them.

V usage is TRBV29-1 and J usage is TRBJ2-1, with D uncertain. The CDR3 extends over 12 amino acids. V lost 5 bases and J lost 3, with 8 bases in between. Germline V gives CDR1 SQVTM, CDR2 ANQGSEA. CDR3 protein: CSVRTGYNEQFF. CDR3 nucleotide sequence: TGCAGCGTTCGGACGGGCTACAATGAGCAGTTCTTC.

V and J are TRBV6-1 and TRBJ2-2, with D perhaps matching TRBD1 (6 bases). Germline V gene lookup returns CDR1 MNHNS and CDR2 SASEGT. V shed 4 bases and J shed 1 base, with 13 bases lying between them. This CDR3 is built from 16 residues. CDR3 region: CASSGPGQKNTGELFF. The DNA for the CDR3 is TGTGCCAGCAGTGGGCCCGGACAGAAGAACACCGGGGAGCTGTTTTTT.